This T cell receptor (beta chain) was obtained from a study of cytotoxic CD8 clonotypes in ibrutinib-treated CLL. The wider study: Timing of response sample collection was a median approximately eleven months after treatment start, with a range of 6 to 36.

Trimming removed 8 bases from V and 4 bases from J, with 9 bases in between. CDR1 is SNHLY and CDR2 is FYNNEI in the germline V gene. The CDR3 has 11 amino acids. The table came from immunoSEQ multiplex PCR; TCRdb's copy has only in-frame clones and leaves some out. The top ten clones hold around 23% of a sample with some 85,000 clones, around 77% of them seen once. The sample was PBMCs, taken after 24 months of ibrutinib treatment. This chain uses TRBV2 with TRBJ2-7, with a weak D call TRBD2 (5 bases). This receptor was identified in a human donor with chronic lymphocytic leukemia. The CDR3: CASEREYEQYF. In nucleotides, the CDR3 is TGTGCCAGCGAAAGGGAGTACGAGCAGTACTTC.